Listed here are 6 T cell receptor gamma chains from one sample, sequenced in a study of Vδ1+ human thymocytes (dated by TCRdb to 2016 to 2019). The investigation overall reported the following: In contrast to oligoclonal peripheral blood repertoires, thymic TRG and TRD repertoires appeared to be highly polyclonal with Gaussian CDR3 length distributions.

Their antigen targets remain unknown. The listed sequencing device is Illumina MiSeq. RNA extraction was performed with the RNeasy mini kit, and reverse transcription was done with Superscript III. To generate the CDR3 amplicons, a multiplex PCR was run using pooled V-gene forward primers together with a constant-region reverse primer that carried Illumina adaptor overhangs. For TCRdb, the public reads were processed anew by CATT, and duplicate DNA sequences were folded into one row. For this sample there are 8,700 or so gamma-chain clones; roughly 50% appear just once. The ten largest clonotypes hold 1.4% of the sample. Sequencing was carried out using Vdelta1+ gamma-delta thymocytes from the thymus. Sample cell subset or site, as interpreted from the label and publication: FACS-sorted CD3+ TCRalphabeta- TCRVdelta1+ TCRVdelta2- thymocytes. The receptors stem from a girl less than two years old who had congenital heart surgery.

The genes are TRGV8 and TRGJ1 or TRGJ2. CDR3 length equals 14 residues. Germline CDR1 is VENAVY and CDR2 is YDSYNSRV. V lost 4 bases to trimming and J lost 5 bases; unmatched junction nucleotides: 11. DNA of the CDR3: TGTGCCACCTGGGACGCCCGTACTGATTATAAGAAACTCTTT. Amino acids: CATWDARTDYKKLF.

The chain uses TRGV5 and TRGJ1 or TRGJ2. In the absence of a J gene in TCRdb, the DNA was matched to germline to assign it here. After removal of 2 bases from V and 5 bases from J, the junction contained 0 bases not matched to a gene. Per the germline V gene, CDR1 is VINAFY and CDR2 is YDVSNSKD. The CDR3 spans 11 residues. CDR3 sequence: CATWDNYKKLF. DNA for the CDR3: TGTGCCACCTGGGACAATTATAAGAAACTCTTT.

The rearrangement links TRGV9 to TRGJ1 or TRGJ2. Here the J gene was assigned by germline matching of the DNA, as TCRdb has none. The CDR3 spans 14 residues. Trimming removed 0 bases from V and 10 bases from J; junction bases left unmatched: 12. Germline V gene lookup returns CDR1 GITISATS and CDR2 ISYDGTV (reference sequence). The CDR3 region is CALWEVRMAKKKLF. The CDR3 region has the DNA TGTGCCTTGTGGGAGGTGCGGATGGCCAAGAAGAAACTCTTT.

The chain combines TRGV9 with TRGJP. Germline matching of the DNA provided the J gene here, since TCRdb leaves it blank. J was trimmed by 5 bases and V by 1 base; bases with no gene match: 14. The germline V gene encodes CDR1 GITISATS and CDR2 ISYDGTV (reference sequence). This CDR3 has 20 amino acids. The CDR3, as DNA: TGTGCCTTGTGGGAGGTCGGCTGGGCGAAAGAAGAGTTGGGCAAAAAAATCAAGGTATTT. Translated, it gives CALWEVGWAKEELGKKIKVF.

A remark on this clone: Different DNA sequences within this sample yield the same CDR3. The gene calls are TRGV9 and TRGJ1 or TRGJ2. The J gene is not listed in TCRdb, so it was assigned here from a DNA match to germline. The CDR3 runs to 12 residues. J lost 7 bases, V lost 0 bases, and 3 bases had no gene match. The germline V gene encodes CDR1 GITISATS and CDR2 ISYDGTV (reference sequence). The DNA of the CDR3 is TGTGCCTTGTGGGAGGTGCTGTATAAGAAACTCTTT. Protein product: CALWEVLYKKLF.

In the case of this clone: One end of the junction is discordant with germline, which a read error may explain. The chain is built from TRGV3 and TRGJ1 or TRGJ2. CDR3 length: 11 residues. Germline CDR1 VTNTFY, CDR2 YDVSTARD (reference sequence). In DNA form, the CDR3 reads TGTGCCACCTGCGACATTAAAGAGGAACTCTTT. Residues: CATCDIKEELF.